Below are 2 T cell receptor beta chains sequenced from a single sample in a study of blood T cell repertoires in COVID-19. Assay used: immunoSEQ multiplex PCR; TCRdb lists only in-frame clones, some missing. The data show about 470,000 clones, roughly 87% seen once. Sequenced input: PBMCs or T cells enriched from blood (not recorded which). The origin of the receptors is a woman younger than 35 who had recovered from COVID-19.

CDR3: CASSLRDRDTGELFF. The CDR3 DNA reads TGTGCCAGCAGCTTACGGGACAGGGATACCGGGGAGCTGTTTTTT. V usage is TRBV7-3 and J usage is TRBJ2-2; TRBD1 agrees at 9 bases. From germline, CDR1 is SGHTA and CDR2 FQGTGA. The ends lost 2 bases at V and 5 bases at J; junction bases unmatched: 3. The CDR3 is 15 residues long.

V and J are TRBV28 and TRBJ1-4, with TRBD1 matching over 7 bases. Germline CDR1 and CDR2: MDHEN and SYDVKM. CDR3 length: 14 amino acids. V was clipped by 2 bases and J by 14 bases; unmatched bases: 11. The CDR3 spells CASSLDRAPRSLFF. CDR3 nucleotides: TGTGCCAGCAGTTTAGACAGGGCGCCCCGGAGTCTGTTTTTT. The variable domain in full, completed from reference TRBV28 and TRBJ1-4, reads DVKVTQSSRYLVKRTGEKVFLECVQDMDHENMFWYRQDPGLGLRLIYFSYDVKMKEKGDIPEGYSVSREKKERFSLILESASTNQTSMYLCASSLDRAPRSLFFGSGTQLSVL.